These 7 T cell receptor beta chains share one sample of origin, sequenced in a study of graft-versus-host responses after intestinal transplantation. Method: immunoSEQ multiplex PCR; TCRdb's copy keeps in-frame clones and lacks some. In the table there are just over 85,000 clones, around 90% of which are singletons. These TCRs' antigens remain unknown. The sequencing here drew on unstimulated CD8+ T cells sorted from spleen or lymph node cells, taken before transplant. Source of these receptors: a human donor who was the organ donor for an intestinal transplant.

Only one count was recorded for this clone. This sequence joins TRBV2 and TRBJ2-5; D is perhaps TRBD1 (6 bases). Per the germline V gene, CDR1 is SNHLY and CDR2 is FYNNEI. The length of the CDR3 is 10 residues. Deletions cut 6 bases from V and 7 bases from J, with 6 bases between. CDR3 sequence: CASRGGTQYF. CDR3 DNA: TGTGCCAGCAGAGGGGGGACCCAGTACTTC.

This rearrangement joins TRBV19 to TRBJ2-1; D gene ambiguous. This CDR3 has 12 amino acids. Germline V gene sequence: CDR1 LNHDA, CDR2 SQIVND (reference sequence). The ends were cut back, 5 bases at V and 7 bases at J, with 9 bases in the middle. CDR3 amino acids: CASSWSANEQFF. The CDR3 DNA reads TGTGCCAGTAGTTGGTCCGCGAATGAGCAGTTCTTC.

This chain links TRBV6-6 with TRBJ1-1, with 10 bases identical to TRBD1. Per germline, CDR1 MNHNY and CDR2 SVGAGI (reference sequence). The CDR3 length is 15 residues. After removal of 4 bases from V and 7 bases from J, the junction contained 9 bases not matched to a gene. The CDR3 DNA follows: TGTGCCAGCAGTTCCCGGGACAGGGGTTTCCGTGAAGCTTTCTTT. Translating gives CASSSRDRGFREAFF.

The chain recombines TRBV6-5 with TRBJ1-5; 7 positions match TRBD1. This CDR3 comprises 15 residues. V shed 7 bases, J shed 3 bases, and the junction held 9 bases outside the gene matches. CDR1 MNHEY and CDR2 SVGAGI come from the germline V gene. CDR3 DNA sequence: TGTGCCAGCATGGCGAGGGGGCAGGTCAATCAGCCCCAGCATTTT. Its protein product is CASMARGQVNQPQHF.

The chain combines TRBV7-9 with TRBJ1-4; 7 nucleotides match TRBD1. In germline, CDR1 is SEHNR, CDR2 FQNEAQ (reference sequence). The CDR3 has 14 amino acids. V trimming: 4 bases; J trimming: 5 bases; junction bases outside the gene matches: 4. The CDR3 DNA sequence: TGTGCCAGCAGCTCGACAGGGTCGAATGAAAAACTGTTTTTT. Its translation is CASSSTGSNEKLFF.

This sequence joins TRBV5-4 and TRBJ1-2; tentatively, D is TRBD1 (6 bases). V was clipped by 0 bases and J by 5 bases, with 17 bases between them. The germline gives CDR1 SGHNT, CDR2 YYREEE (reference sequence). This CDR3 contains 16 residues. The CDR3 protein is CASSLETGGTIYGYTF. CDR3 sequence (DNA): TGTGCCAGCAGCTTGGAGACAGGCGGCACCATTTATGGCTACACCTTC.

The chain combines TRBV13 with TRBJ1-2; D possibly corresponds to TRBD1 (6 bases). Trimming cost V 2 bases and J 3 bases, with 19 bases left between them. Germline-derived CDR1 and CDR2 are PRHDT and FYEKMQ (reference sequence). This CDR3 comprises 17 residues. In DNA, the CDR3 is TGTGCCAGCAGCTTAAGGTTTGGGGGGGCCTTCGACTATGGCTACACCTTC. Protein: CASSLRFGGAFDYGYTF.